A single sample is the source of the 5 T cell receptor beta chains below, sequenced in a study of vaccination effects on CD4 cells after COVID-19. No cognate antigen is known for these TCRs. The repertoire was sequenced with immunoSEQ multiplex PCR; TCRdb's copy has only in-frame clones and lacks some. The sample has roughly 56,000 clones, around four fifths seen once; the top ten hold around 1.2%. The ViraFEST assay expanded antigen-specific CD4+ T cells with viral peptide pools before sequencing. CD4+ T cell isolation took place after approximately 11 days of culture. Two-dose BNT162b2 or mRNA-1273 vaccination was given to participants. The input for sequencing was CD4+ T cells from PBMCs cultured with HCoV-229E spike peptides, taken after COVID-19 vaccination. These receptors were collected from a human donor who received a COVID-19 vaccine.

The rearrangement links TRBV10-2 to TRBJ1-5, with unresolved D. The germline V gene has CDR1 WSHSY and CDR2 SAAADI. There are 14 residues in the CDR3. V was clipped by 8 bases and J by 3 bases, with 14 bases between them. The CDR3 bases are TGCGCCAGCTCTTGGCAGCTCTACAATCAGCCCCAGCATTTT. It is translated as CASSWQLYNQPQHF.

The chain joins TRBV21-1 to TRBJ1-4; TRBD1 is the table's D call and was not checked against the DNA. TRBV21-1 counts as a pseudogene. CDR3 length: 14 amino acids. For the CDR3, the DNA is TGTGCCAGCAGCAAAGGGACAGGAATGAAAAGACTGTTTTTT. It specifies CASSKGTGMKRLFF.

The chain recombines TRBV7-2 with TRBJ2-7; no clear D. Germline values: CDR1 SGHTA, CDR2 FQGNSA. Trimming removed 1 base at V and 1 base at J, with 5 bases between. The CDR3 extends over 13 amino acids. CDR3 protein: CASSLGLSYEQYV. CDR3 DNA sequence: TGTGCCAGCAGCTTAGGACTTTCCTACGAGCAGTACGTC.

V is TRBV6-5 and J is TRBJ1-1; D ambiguous. V was shortened by 2 bases and J by 4 bases, with 8 bases between the two germline ends. The CDR3 has 13 amino acids. The germline V gene has CDR1 MNHEY and CDR2 SVGAGI. The DNA of the CDR3 is TGTGCCAGCAGTTACAGCCGGGGCACTGAAGCTTTCTTT. Translating gives CASSYSRGTEAFF.

The chain is built from TRBV19 and TRBJ2-3, with D uncertain. V lost 5 bases, J lost 1 base, and 10 bases lay in between. Germline values: CDR1 LNHDA, CDR2 SQIVND (reference sequence). This CDR3 region has 14 residues. The CDR3 DNA is TGTGCCAGTAGTCTACAGTGGGGCACAGATACGCAGTATTTT. Translating gives CASSLQWGTDTQYF.